The 32 T cell receptor beta chains listed next were all sequenced from one sample in a study of shared clonotypes between healthy human individuals. Profiling relied on immunoSEQ multiplex PCR, and the TCRdb table lists in-frame clones only, not all of them. The profile shows 400,000 to 600,000 clones, nearly 80% of them singletons. Sequencing was carried out using PBMCs. The receptors were gathered from a woman aged 35 to 49 in good health. Some clones in this sample may be carry-over from other donors' samples.

Regarding this clone: Other DNA sequences of this sample code for an identical CDR3. The chain links TRBV18 to TRBJ2-5, with 9 bases matching TRBD1. The V gene's germline CDR1 is KGHSH and CDR2 LQKENI. The CDR3 extends over 14 amino acids. J gave up 4 bases and V 3 bases, and 3 bases lay outside the gene matches. CDR3 in DNA: TGTGCCAGCTCACCCACAGGGGGCCGAGAGACCCAGTACTTC. This sequence encodes CASSPTGGRETQYF.

The rearrangement links TRBV6-1 to TRBJ2-2; D is possibly TRBD1 (6 bases). The CDR3 loop spans 14 amino acids. Trimming pared 4 bases from V and 6 bases from J, leaving 12 bases between. Germline CDR1 is MNHNS and CDR2 is SASEGT. The chain's CDR3 is CASSVVQGSGELFF. The CDR3 DNA is TGTGCCAGCAGTGTGGTACAGGGATCCGGGGAGCTGTTTTTT.

This chain connects TRBV5-1 to TRBJ2-7, with TRBD2 matching 15 bases. The CDR3 contains 17 residues. Germline trimming cut 4 bases from V and 3 bases from J; bases unmatched to any gene: 8. CDR1 is SGHRS, CDR2 YFSETQ, per germline. The CDR3 loop reads CASSPQGLAGGSYEQYF. Written as DNA, the CDR3 is TGCGCCAGCAGCCCCCAGGGACTAGCGGGAGGCAGCTACGAGCAGTACTTC. Supplemented by reference TRBV5-1 and TRBJ2-7, the full variable domain reads KAGVTQTPRYLIKTRGQQVTLSCSPISGHRSVSWYQQTPGQGLQFLFEYFSETQRNKGNFPGRFSGRQFSNSRSEMNVSTLELGDSALYLCASSPQGLAGGSYEQYFGPGTRLTVT.

The chain combines TRBV25-1 with TRBJ2-3; TRBD1 is a possible D gene (6 bases). The V end lost 6 bases, the J end lost 3 bases, and 10 bases lay between the germline ends. The CDR3 runs 13 residues. CDR1 is MGHDK, CDR2 SYGVNS, per germline. The CDR3 DNA reads TGTGCCAGCAGGAGGACAGCTACAGATACGCAGTATTTT. This codes for CASRRTATDTQYF.

V is TRBV27 and J is TRBJ1-2, with 10 positions matching TRBD1. The CDR3 consists of 14 residues. The junction had 9 bases not matched to a gene; V was cut back by 6 bases and J by 8 bases. Germline-derived CDR1 and CDR2 are MNHEY and SMNVEV (reference sequence). The CDR3 nucleotides are TGTGCCAGCAGGGAGACAGGGGGCACGAGGGGCTACACCTTC. Amino acid sequence: CASRETGGTRGYTF.

The chain uses TRBV7-8 and TRBJ2-7; 12 bases are a match to TRBD2. With V trimmed by 2 bases and J by 0 bases, 14 bases remained unmatched. Germline V lookup: CDR1 SGHVS, CDR2 FQNEAQ. This CDR3 is 20 amino acids long. As DNA, the CDR3 is TGTGCCAGCAGCTTACCTGGACTAGCGGGACAGAACTTCTACTCCTACGAGCAGTACTTC. Its translation is CASSLPGLAGQNFYSYEQYF.

The V and J genes are TRBV6-6 and TRBJ2-5, with D uncertain. The germline V and J ends were trimmed by 5 bases and 2 bases, with 12 bases remaining between them. The CDR3 sequence is 14 residues long. In germline, CDR1 is MNHNY, CDR2 SVGAGI (reference sequence). The CDR3 here is CASSVKEEQETQYF. The CDR3 coding sequence is TGTGCCAGCAGTGTAAAAGAAGAACAAGAGACCCAGTACTTC.

The chain recombines TRBV30 with TRBJ2-7; 7 bases agree with TRBD1. CDR1 and CDR2 from the germline V gene are GTSNPN and SVGIG (reference sequence). The V segment lost 0 bases and the J segment 6 bases; nucleotides outside the gene matches: 5. CDR3 size: 13 residues. The CDR3 is CAWSVTGVPEQYF. CDR3 bases: TGTGCCTGGAGTGTTACAGGGGTCCCCGAGCAGTACTTC. Full variable domain (rest looked up from reference TRBV30 and TRBJ2-7): SQTIHQWPATLVQPVGSPLSLECTVEGTSNPNLYWYRQAAGRGLQLLFYSVGIGQISSEVPQNLSASRPQDRQFILSSKKLLLSDSGFYLCAWSVTGVPEQYFGPGTRLTVT.

The chain joins TRBV7-3 to TRBJ2-1; D not certain. The V end lost 5 bases, the J end lost 3 bases, and 8 bases lay between the germline ends. Looked up from germline, CDR1 is SGHTA and CDR2 is FQGTGA. This CDR3 comprises 13 residues. The DNA for the CDR3 is TGTGCCAGCAGCCCGGCCGGCTACAATGAGCAGTTCTTC. Translation gives CASSPAGYNEQFF.

The chain has TRBV28 and TRBJ2-7; D is unclear. CDR3 length: 12 residues. Trimming removed 6 bases from V and 0 bases from J, with 6 bases in between. Germline V gives CDR1 MDHEN, CDR2 SYDVKM. This CDR3 is CASRSSSYEQYF. The CDR3 DNA is TGTGCCAGCAGATCGAGCTCCTACGAGCAGTACTTC.

The chain combines TRBV7-9 with TRBJ2-3, with 7 bases fitting TRBD2. Germline lookup yields CDR1 SEHNR and CDR2 FQNEAQ (reference sequence). The V gene end was trimmed by 3 bases and the J gene end by 4 bases; junction bases not matched to a gene: 7. The CDR3 length is 15 residues. CDR3 loop: CASSFSGGSPDTQYF. CDR3 coding DNA: TGTGCCAGCAGCTTTTCTGGCGGGAGCCCAGATACGCAGTATTTT. Together with reference TRBV7-9 and TRBJ2-3, the CDR3 gives the full variable domain: DTGVSQNPRHKITKRGQNVTFRCDPISEHNRLYWYRQTLGQGPEFLTYFQNEAQLEKSRLLSDRFSAERPKGSFSTLEIQRTEQGDSAMYLCASSFSGGSPDTQYFGPGTRLTVL.

This clone was observed a handful of times. The V call is TRBV7-2, the J call TRBJ1-1; possible D gene TRBD1, 5 bases. CDR1 is SGHTA and CDR2 is FQGNSA in the germline V gene. The CDR3 totals 12 residues. V lost 5 bases and J lost 7, with 11 bases in between. Here the CDR3 reads CASSPYGGEAFF. Here the CDR3 DNA reads TGTGCCAGCAGCCCGTATGGGGGTGAAGCTTTCTTT.

CDR3 bases: TGTGCCAGCAGCTTGACAGGGGCAGGGATCTACACCTTC. As protein: CASSLTGAGIYTF. The chain is built from TRBV5-8 and TRBJ1-2; 7 bases match TRBD1. This CDR3 comprises 13 residues. The germline gives CDR1 SGHTS, CDR2 YDEGEE. J gave up 10 bases and V 1 base, and 7 bases lay outside the gene matches. The full variable domain, with the rest looked up from reference TRBV5-8 and TRBJ1-2, is EAGVTQSPTHLIKTRGQQATLRCSPISGHTSVYWYQQALGLGLQFLLWYDEGEERNRGNFPPRFSGRQFPNYSSELNVNALELEDSALYLCASSLTGAGIYTFGSGTRLTVV.

The sample holds a few counts of this clone. The chain has TRBV20-1 and TRBJ1-4; no clear D. The V gene lost 6 bases and the J gene lost 7 bases, with 9 bases spanning the gap. Germline loops: CDR1 DFQATT, CDR2 SNEGSKA (reference sequence). This CDR3 has 11 residues. CDR3 coding DNA: TGCAGTGCGGCGAGGTCTGAAAAACTGTTTTTT. The encoded protein is CSAARSEKLFF.

This clone has only a few counts. J is TRBJ1-5 and V is TRBV7-2; the D gene is possibly TRBD1 (5 bases). CDR3 length: 14 amino acids. Trimming cost V 2 bases and J 5 bases, with 10 bases left between them. Germline CDR1 and CDR2: SGHTA and FQGNSA. The CDR3: CASSLRAGHQPQHF. Written as DNA, the CDR3 is TGTGCCAGCAGCTTAAGGGCAGGGCATCAGCCCCAGCATTTT.

This chain links TRBV7-3 with TRBJ1-2, with D perhaps TRBD1 (5 bases). The CDR3 runs 16 residues. Germline V gives CDR1 SGHTA, CDR2 FQGTGA. V gave up 1 base and J gave up 0 bases, with 12 bases separating them. This CDR3 reads CASSLIVTDSNYGYTF. CDR3 nucleotides: TGTGCCAGCAGCTTAATAGTGACAGACTCTAACTATGGCTACACCTTC.

The V gene is TRBV19, the J gene TRBJ2-6, with D perhaps TRBD2 (5 bases). V was trimmed by 7 bases and J by 2 bases, leaving 6 bases between them. This CDR3 region has 13 residues. Germline-derived CDR1 and CDR2 are LNHDA and SQIVND (reference sequence). The CDR3 region is CASTGAGANVLTF. In nucleotides, the CDR3 is TGTGCCAGTACCGGGGCTGGGGCCAACGTCCTGACTTTC.

This chain uses TRBV5-4 with TRBJ1-2; possible D gene TRBD1, 5 bases. Germline lookup yields CDR1 SGHNT and CDR2 YYREEE (reference sequence). The V gene lost 4 bases and the J gene lost 2 bases, with 15 bases spanning the gap. The CDR3 loop spans 15 amino acids. CDR3 in DNA: TGTGCCAGCAGCCCCACTCGGGGGACCAACTATGGCTACACCTTC. It is translated as CASSPTRGTNYGYTF. Looking up the rest from reference TRBV5-4 and TRBJ1-2 gives the full variable domain: ETGVTQSPTHLIKTRGQQVTLRCSSQSGHNTVSWYQQALGQGPQFIFQYYREEENGRGNFPPRFSGLQFPNYSSELNVNALELDDSALYLCASSPTRGTNYGYTFGSGTRLTVV.

The chain carries TRBV7-2 and TRBJ2-1; weak D call: TRBD1 (6 bases). In germline, CDR1 is SGHTA, CDR2 FQGNSA. The CDR3 has 14 amino acids. V lost 5 bases, J lost 2 bases, and 10 bases lay in between. The CDR3 region has the DNA TGTGCCAGCAGCAAGGACAGTGCCTACAATGAGCAGTTCTTC. It specifies CASSKDSAYNEQFF.

The chain is built from TRBV10-3 and TRBJ2-2; D gene unclear. Germline lookup yields CDR1 ENHRY and CDR2 SYGVKD. This CDR3 spans 15 amino acids. V was trimmed by 4 bases and J by 3 bases, leaving 12 bases between them. This CDR3 is CAISVNSLDTGELFF. CDR3 nucleotide sequence: TGTGCCATCAGTGTGAACAGCTTGGACACCGGGGAGCTGTTTTTT.

The V call is TRBV4-1, the J call TRBJ2-6; possible D gene TRBD1, 6 bases. The CDR3 covers 16 residues. Trimming stripped 0 bases from V and 2 bases from J, with 8 bases between. The germline gives CDR1 MGHRA, CDR2 YSYEKL. The chain's CDR3 is CASSQDWGPGANVLTF. The CDR3 DNA is TGCGCCAGCAGCCAAGATTGGGGGCCTGGGGCCAACGTCCTGACTTTC.

V gene TRBV7-2 combines with J gene TRBJ2-5, with D possibly matching TRBD2 (6 bases). Germline V gene data show CDR1 as SGHTA and CDR2 as FQGNSA. Deletions cut 5 bases from V and 3 bases from J, with 16 bases between. The length of the CDR3 is 15 residues. This chain's CDR3 is CASSRGVAVEETQYF. CDR3 coding DNA: TGTGCCAGCAGCCGCGGGGTGGCGGTCGAAGAGACCCAGTACTTC.

As concerns this clone: Other nucleotide sequences in the sample specify the same CDR3. This chain uses TRBV7-2 with TRBJ2-1; D is uncertain. V dropped 1 base and J dropped 3 bases, with 7 bases sitting between them. Per the germline V gene, CDR1 is SGHTA and CDR2 is FQGNSA. This CDR3 region has 14 residues. In DNA form, the CDR3 reads TGTGCCAGCAGCTTAGTTCCTAGCTACAATGAGCAGTTCTTC. As protein: CASSLVPSYNEQFF.

This clone was seen at least ten times. Other DNA variants within this sample encode the same CDR3. The V call is TRBV29-1, the J call TRBJ1-1; D might be TRBD1 (5 bases). Germline V lookup: CDR1 SQVTM, CDR2 ANQGSEA. The CDR3 is 11 amino acids. V was trimmed by 6 bases and J by 11 bases, leaving 16 bases between them. CDR3 sequence: CSVDRGGTAFF. CDR3 sequence (DNA): TGCAGCGTGGACCGGGGGGGAACGGCTTTCTTT.

The rearrangement uses TRBV6-5 and TRBJ2-7; D may be TRBD1 (5 bases). CDR3 length equals 15 residues. Germline CDR1 reads MNHEY; CDR2 reads SVGAGI. Trimming left V 0 bases short and J 2 bases short, with 11 bases between. In DNA, the CDR3 is TGTGCCAGCAGTTACTCCGCAGGGCGGCCCTACGAGCAGTACTTC. Translating gives CASSYSAGRPYEQYF.

The V call is TRBV18, the J call TRBJ2-1; perhaps TRBD2 as D (6 bases). Germline lookup yields CDR1 KGHSH and CDR2 LQKENI. The V gene lost 1 base and the J gene lost 7 bases, with 14 bases spanning the gap. There are 15 residues in the CDR3. The CDR3 is CASSPRDLGGNEQFF. Here the CDR3 DNA reads TGTGCCAGCTCACCACGGGACTTGGGTGGTAATGAGCAGTTCTTC.

The chain carries TRBV5-1 and TRBJ2-1; tentatively, D is TRBD1 (5 bases). The CDR3 spans 14 residues. Germline CDR1 and CDR2: SGHRS and YFSETQ. Trimming cost V 0 bases and J 6 bases, with 10 bases left between them. The CDR3 spells CASSLGGSPNEQFF. CDR3 nucleotides: TGCGCCAGCAGCTTGGGGGGCAGCCCCAATGAGCAGTTCTTC.

V and J are TRBV27 and TRBJ2-3, with TRBD1 as a possible D gene (8 bases). CDR3 size: 13 residues. Per germline, CDR1 MNHEY and CDR2 SMNVEV (reference sequence). The V and J ends lost 8 bases and 4 bases respectively, with 13 bases between them. This CDR3 reads CASRQGRADTQYF. The DNA for the CDR3 is TGTGCCAGCCGACAGGGGAGGGCAGATACGCAGTATTTT.

The J gene is TRBJ2-2, the V gene TRBV4-2; D not certain. Germline V gives CDR1 LGHNA, CDR2 YNFKEQ. V dropped 0 bases and J dropped 8 bases, with 7 bases sitting between them. The CDR3 extends over 13 amino acids. The DNA for the CDR3 is TGTGCCAGCAGCCAAGAGGTCAAGGGGGAGCTGTTTTTT. This gives the protein CASSQEVKGELFF.

This clone was observed at least ten times. This chain joins TRBV5-1 and TRBJ1-1; D uncertain. Trimming removed 0 bases at V and 2 bases at J, with 8 bases between. Germline CDR1 reads SGHRS; CDR2 reads YFSETQ. This CDR3 spans 14 amino acids. CDR3 sequence: CASSLGAANTEAFF. The DNA for the CDR3 is TGCGCCAGCAGCTTGGGGGCAGCAAACACTGAAGCTTTCTTT. The full variable domain, its missing parts supplied by reference TRBV5-1 and TRBJ1-1, is KAGVTQTPRYLIKTRGQQVTLSCSPISGHRSVSWYQQTPGQGLQFLFEYFSETQRNKGNFPGRFSGRQFSNSRSEMNVSTLELGDSALYLCASSLGAANTEAFFGQGTRLTVV.

V and J are TRBV28 and TRBJ1-6; D gene ambiguous. CDR1 and CDR2 from the germline V gene are MDHEN and SYDVKM. The CDR3 extends over 14 amino acids. The ends were cut back, 2 bases at V and 9 bases at J, with 11 bases in the middle. The CDR3 DNA reads as TGTGCCAGCAGTTTACAAGGACGCGGTTCACCCCTCCACTTT. Translation gives CASSLQGRGSPLHF. Full variable domain (rest looked up from reference TRBV28 and TRBJ1-6): DVKVTQSSRYLVKRTGEKVFLECVQDMDHENMFWYRQDPGLGLRLIYFSYDVKMKEKGDIPEGYSVSREKKERFSLILESASTNQTSMYLCASSLQGRGSPLHFGNGTRLTVT.

This chain's CDR3 is CASSKIVGGSYNEQFF. In DNA form, the CDR3 reads TGTGCCAGCAGCAAAATTGTGGGGGGCTCCTACAATGAGCAGTTCTTC. The V call is TRBV21-1, the J call TRBJ2-1; no check of the table's D call, TRBD2, against the DNA was made. TRBV21-1 is tagged as a pseudogene. This CDR3 comprises 16 residues.